This TCR beta chain was sequenced for a study of blood T cells in healthy people across ages (dated by TCRdb to the mid-2010s). Study-level background: In model experiments, roughly one uniquely barcoded TCR beta cDNA molecule per two T cells was captured by template switching. To track age-related changes in TCR beta repertoire diversity, the study relied on deep sequencing normalized with unique cDNA molecular identifiers. Four age groups were formed from the donors: young (average approximately 15 years), middle-aged (roughly 38), aged (around 62) and long-lived (about 75). To avoid experimental bias, donors of different ages were randomly spread across the sequencing lanes. Two additional independent replicas of 1 million unique cDNA reads from the same blood draw were analyzed for two donors (one aged 18 to 30 and one aged 80 or older).

V ends up 2 bases short and J 6 bases short, with an unmatched junction base count of 5. There are 16 amino acids in the CDR3, from cysteine to phenylalanine inclusive. Only the CDR3 portion is preserved as DNA: 48 bases, with reading frame beginning at the first base. According to the germline V gene, CDR1 reads ENHRY and CDR2 reads SYGVKD. In regard to this clonotype: Its antigen is still unknown. Within one base of it there is no much larger clone, and no base qualities were kept.

Libraries were prepared through 5' RACE. For sequencing, an Illumina HiSeq 2500 was employed. A second PCR of roughly 6 to 11 cycles was run with a J-beta primer mix and a sample-barcoded 5' primer. Each TCR beta cDNA molecule received a unique molecular identifier from a template-switch 5' adaptor carrying 12 random nucleotides. Each sample yielded at least 3 million CDR3-containing paired-end reads. The Mint cDNA synthesis kit, primed by a TRBC-specific oligonucleotide, was used to synthesize first-strand cDNA from all RNA. After uracil-DNA glycosylase treatment, a first 18-cycle PCR used universal primers M1SS and BC2_uni_R on all cDNA. Processing in the source paper ran as follows. For normalization, 1 million high-quality reads, each with a distinct molecular identifier, were randomly selected from each sample. Instead of being binned into consensus sequences, reads that shared molecular identifiers were thrown out. MiTCR, set to a Q25 quality threshold and the strictest error-elimination algorithm, was used for CDR3 identification, clonotype clustering and error correction. A nonparametric unseen species model using Euler transformation provided a lower-bound estimate of total TCR beta diversity. The public reads were run again by TCRdb, first through fastp at Q25 and then through MiXCR, and only productive beta chains were kept. Each entry merges the rows of one CDR3 protein and shows their most common DNA and genes. None of the V and J calls come from the authors' own analysis; TCRdb made them. This sample comprises about 1.6 million distinct CDR3 sequences, approximately 32% of them detected only once. The ten largest account for about 10% of the sample.

General study outcomes and caveats: There was a strong correlation between observed TCR beta diversity and the percentage of naive T cells measured by flow cytometry. Because donor CMV infection status was unknown, age-related changes in expanded clonotypes were potentially confounded. Compared with the aged group, the long-lived group had more naive CD4+ T cells, fewer expanded clones and increased TCR diversity, a pattern suggesting age selection. Observed TCR beta diversity per million T cells fell roughly linearly with age, and a significant reduction was already apparent by age about 43. Estimates of total diversity from one million sequenced T cells were regarded as lower bounds and underestimates. Conclusive comparison of naive and antigen-experienced compartments was prevented by the profiling of bulk unsorted PBMCs.

The donors were roughly 40 Caucasian individuals from Russia, aged roughly 6 to 100 years, who were systemically healthy. Around 9.9 milliliters of peripheral blood were collected from each donor into EDTA-treated Vacutainer tubes. PBMCs were isolated by Ficoll-Paque density-gradient centrifugation, with at least 6 million obtained per sample. Trizol reagent was used to extract total RNA from PBMCs, with at least 6 micrograms per sample. For every donor, flow cytometry on a PBMC aliquot measured the percentage of naive CD45RAhigh/CD27high T cells. The source is a woman aged 25 to 39 in good health. Material: blood. The V and J segments used are TRBV10-3 and TRBJ2-3, and 13 bases in between align with TRBD2. The CDR3 region has the sequence CAISEGTSGNMDTQYF. The nucleotide sequence is given as TGTGCCATCAGTGAGGGGACTAGCGGGAATATGGATACGCAGTATTTT.